These T cell receptor beta chains were read from a single sample in a study of blood T cell repertoires in COVID-19. Assay: immunoSEQ multiplex PCR; the TCRdb copy retains only in-frame clones and omits some. This table holds hundreds of thousands of clones, 70% to 85% found once. Source material: peripheral blood. The source of these receptors is a woman aged 40 to 50 with active or convalescent COVID-19. CDR3s include the opening cysteine and the closing phenylalanine or tryptophan. A D gene is named only where the DNA matches it firmly. Clone size appears in some rows only: once, few, many, or a class for an expanded clone.

>TRBJ2-3|NA|TRBV5-1|NA
CASSLSTADTQYF
TGCGCCAGCAGCTTGTCCACAGCAGATACGCAGTATTTT
>TRBJ1-2|TRBD1|TRBV5-6|NA
CASSSPPGQGNYGYTF
TGTGCCAGCAGCTCTCCTCCCGGACAGGGAAACTATGGCTACACCTTC
>TRBJ2-5|NA|TRBV7-9|NA
CASTLVVGETQYF
TGTGCCAGCACCCTAGTGGTTGGCGAGACCCAGTACTTC
>TRBJ1-6|NA|TRBV30|NA
CARTEGANSPLHF
TGTGCACGGACGGAAGGGGCTAATTCACCCCTCCACTTT
>TRBJ1-5|TRBD1|TRBV28|few
CASLGQVQPQHF
TGTGCCAGCCTGGGACAGGTTCAGCCCCAGCATTTT
>TRBJ2-3|TRBD1|TRBV10-2|NA
CASRRTGFLGADTQYF
TGCGCCAGCAGGAGGACAGGGTTTCTAGGTGCGGATACGCAGTATTTT
>TRBJ2-1|NA|TRBV6-5|NA
CASSPGRRDEQFF
TGTGCCAGCAGCCCGGGCCGGAGGGATGAGCAGTTCTTC
>TRBJ1-1|TRBD1|TRBV10-3|few
CAIRTGTGATEAFF
TGTGCCATCAGAACCGGGACAGGGGCCACTGAAGCTTTCTTT
>TRBJ1-2|TRBD1|TRBV5-1|NA
CASSSQGGGYGYTF
TGCGCCAGCAGCTCACAGGGGGGAGGCTATGGCTACACCTTC
>TRBJ1-1|NA|TRBV5-1|NA
CASSQTPNTEAFF
TGCGCCAGCAGCCAGACACCGAACACTGAAGCTTTCTTT
>TRBJ1-3|TRBD1|TRBV3-1/TRBV3-2|once
CASRRTGGRGNTIYF
TGTGCCAGCAGGAGGACAGGGGGGAGAGGAAACACCATATATTTT
>TRBJ1-5|NA|TRBV19|NA
CASSIWAGNQPQHF
TGTGCCAGTAGTATATGGGCAGGGAATCAGCCCCAGCATTTT
>TRBJ2-7|NA|TRBV24-1|NA
CATSDPTVSGEQYF
TGTGCCACCAGTGACCCTACTGTCTCTGGCGAGCAGTACTTC
>TRBJ2-1|TRBD1|TRBV5-1|few
CASSTGTVFDEQFF
TGCGCCAGCAGTACCGGGACAGTGTTCGATGAGCAGTTCTTC
>TRBJ1-6|NA|TRBV18|NA
CASSPEGPGGSPLHF
TGTGCCAGCTCACCTGAGGGACCCGGGGGTTCACCCCTCCACTTT
>TRBJ1-2|NA|TRBV4-1|NA
CASSPGINYGYTF
TGCGCCAGCAGCCCGGGGATAAACTATGGCTACACCTTC
>TRBJ1-1|TRBD1|TRBV19|NA
CASSIGTANTEAFF
TGTGCCAGTAGTATCGGGACAGCGAACACTGAAGCTTTCTTT
>TRBJ1-1|NA|TRBV30|NA
CAWSGQAEAFF
TGTGCCTGGAGTGGACAGGCTGAAGCTTTCTTT
>TRBJ2-7|NA|TRBV18|NA
CASSEAGHSYEQYF
TGTGCCAGCTCAGAGGCAGGGCACTCCTACGAGCAGTACTTC
>TRBJ2-3|TRBD1|TRBV24-1|NA
CATSDGGTGSYTDTQYF
TGTGCCACCAGTGATGGGGGGACAGGTTCCTACACAGATACGCAGTATTTT
>TRBJ2-5|TRBD2|TRBV4-1|NA
CASSRGLAGSLKETQYF
TGCGCCAGCAGCAGAGGGCTAGCGGGGAGTCTTAAAGAGACCCAGTACTTC
>TRBJ1-1|TRBD1|TRBV5-8|NA
CASSLAGTGNTEAFF
TGTGCCAGCAGCTTGGCCGGGACAGGGAACACTGAAGCTTTCTTT
>TRBJ1-1|TRBD1|TRBV6-6|NA
CASSFSTGTSPEAFF
TGTGCCAGCAGTTTTTCGACAGGGACCAGCCCTGAAGCTTTCTTT
>TRBJ2-2|TRBD2|TRBV24-1|NA
CATSSPSGGTYTGELFF
TGTGCCACCAGTTCTCCTAGCGGGGGGACATACACCGGGGAGCTGTTTTTT
>TRBJ2-7|NA|TRBV2|NA
CASRKQGSTYEQYF
TGTGCCAGCAGAAAACAGGGTAGCACCTACGAGCAGTACTTC
>TRBJ1-6|TRBD1|TRBV10-3|many
CAINSETGGGSPLHF
TGTGCCATCAATTCCGAGACAGGGGGCGGATCACCCCTCCACTTT
>TRBJ2-7|NA|TRBV27|NA
CATSPTAISYEQYF
TGTGCCACCTCGCCGACTGCTATCTCCTACGAGCAGTACTTC
>TRBJ2-6|NA|TRBV5-1|NA
CASRGATGANVLTF
TGCGCCAGCAGGGGGGCAACAGGGGCCAACGTCCTGACTTTC
>TRBJ2-3|TRBD2|TRBV4-1|NA
CASSQVLAGGVDTQYF
TGCGCCAGCAGCCAAGTCCTAGCGGGGGGGGTAGATACGCAGTATTTT
>TRBJ2-2|NA|TRBV30|once
CAWSSRQLTGELFF
TGTGCCTGGAGTTCGCGACAGCTCACCGGGGAGCTGTTTTTT
>TRBJ2-1|NA|TRBV4-2|NA
CASSYGLEFDEQFF
TGTGCCAGCAGCTACGGACTGGAATTCGATGAGCAGTTCTTC
>TRBJ1-1|NA|TRBV13|NA
CASSLVGGVGTEAFF
TGTGCCAGCAGCTTAGTAGGGGGAGTTGGGACTGAAGCTTTCTTT
>TRBJ2-5|TRBD1|TRBV28|NA
CASSLFRGRPKETQYF
TGTGCCAGCAGTTTATTCAGGGGGCGGCCTAAAGAGACCCAGTACTTC
>TRBJ2-2|NA|TRBV2|NA
CASSAGQTAPGELFF
TGTGCCAGCAGCGCCGGACAGACCGCGCCCGGGGAGCTGTTTTTT
>TRBJ1-5|NA|TRBV6-5|NA
CASTGGFNQPQHF
TGTGCCAGCACGGGGGGGTTTAATCAGCCCCAGCATTTT
>TRBJ1-1|NA|TRBV6-1|few
CASSEMGGKGTEAFF
TGTGCCAGCAGTGAAATGGGGGGAAAGGGAACTGAAGCTTTCTTT
>TRBJ1-2|TRBD1|TRBV5-4|NA
CASSSGQGGGYTF
TGTGCCAGCAGCTCCGGACAGGGCGGTGGCTACACCTTC
>TRBJ2-2|TRBD2|TRBV24-1|NA
CATSDLAGEAGELFF
TGTGCCACCAGTGATTTAGCGGGGGAAGCCGGGGAGCTGTTTTTT
>TRBJ2-7|TRBD2|TRBV14|NA
CASSRSLAGTYEQYF
TGTGCCAGCAGCCGCTCACTAGCGGGCACCTACGAGCAGTACTTC
>TRBJ2-7|NA|TRBV10-3|NA
CAISMGVTGRSYEQYF
TGTGCCATCAGCATGGGGGTGACAGGGAGGTCCTACGAGCAGTACTTC
>TRBJ2-1|TRBD1|TRBV28|NA
CASSPGTGNEQFF
TGTGCCAGCAGTCCCGGGACAGGGAATGAGCAGTTCTTC
>TRBJ1-1|NA|TRBV7-2|few
CASSQQALTAFF
TGTGCCAGCAGCCAACAGGCTCTTACAGCTTTCTTT